This T cell receptor beta chain was documented in a study of blood T cells in healthy people across ages. The overall study: Template-switching capture recovered about one barcoded beta molecule per two T cells. Study findings and constraints: Any conclusive comparison of naive versus antigen-experienced cells was prevented by using unsorted PBMCs. Diversity estimates drawn from one million T cells were deemed underestimates.

A sample-barcoded 5' primer and a J-beta primer mix were used in a second PCR of roughly 7 to 11 cycles. Any given sample supplied a minimum of 3 million CDR3-containing paired-end reads. TCRdb ran MiXCR on the 5' RACE reads and lists one entry per CDR3 protein. The sample includes roughly 1.9 million distinct CDR3 sequences, roughly 43% of them seen just once. V lost 7 bases and J 0 bases, leaving 15 bases between the germline ends. The CDR3 extends over 15 amino acids. The germline CDR1 and CDR2 sequences are MNHEY and SVGEGT. This clonotype was counted only a few times. Its antigen is unknown. Sequenced sample: blood. The sequence was collected from a human donor in good health. The J gene is TRBJ1-2, the V gene TRBV6-2 or TRBV6-3; D is undetermined. The CDR3 protein is CASTVGSFTNYGYTF. The DNA for the CDR3 is TGTGCCAGCACTGTCGGGTCTTTTACTAACTATGGCTACACCTTC.